This T cell receptor (beta chain) was captured by sequencing in a study of blood T cell repertoires in COVID-19 (dated by TCRdb to about 2020). About the investigation overall: Samples from collaborators originated in the United States, Italy and Spain and spanned both the acute and convalescent phases of COVID-19. The prospective study material was composed of cDNA or gDNA derived from T cells, B-cell-depleted T cells, or PBMCs. Deeply sampled blood TCRbeta repertoires from subjects exposed to, actively infected with, or recovered from COVID-19 were included in the dataset. A freely available public database, intended as a resource for researchers studying the immune response to SARS-CoV-2, is where the repertoires were released. Samples came from the ongoing ImmuneRACE study (first 160 participants) plus 1,254 subjects from 6 global collaborators. Where available, HLA class I and class II types were obtained from metadata supplied by the sample provider rather than from assay-based typing. Sample metadata almost always included a de-identified subject ID, COVID-19 status, age in years and sex.

TCRbeta CDR3 regions were amplified from genomic DNA using the immunoSEQ Assay, a bias-controlled multiplex PCR. The authors processed their data as follows. Within the assay, amplification of reference gene primers was used to estimate how many nucleated cells each sample contained. To quantify the absolute abundance of each unique TCRbeta CDR3 rearrangement, sequence reads were collapsed and filtered. Productive Simpson clonality was computed per sample as the square root of Simpson's diversity index over productive rearrangements. TCRdb stores this immuneACCESS table with in-frame sequences only. Part of the clones is absent; in the studies checked, under half of the shortfall reflects unresolved V genes, and no reason is known for the rest. V and J calls and clone size are as listed in that table; D and trimming were resolved from the DNA. The sample yields hundreds of thousands of clones; approximately 89% were counted once. The ten largest clones capture roughly an eighth of the sample.

A note on this clone: Its antigen remains unidentified. No base quality information exists; no much larger clone differs at one position.

Collaborating institutions collected whole blood in K2EDTA tubes following their own protocols. For TCRbeta analysis, collaborator samples were shipped as frozen whole blood, as isolated PBMCs, or as DNA extracted from either sample type. What the work shows at the level of the full study, not this receptor alone: The amount of clinical and demographic metadata varied by source and participant and was provided uncurated.

V loses 6 bases, J loses 4 bases, and the germline ends lie 16 bases apart. From the germline V gene (reference sequence), CDR1 is MNHNY and CDR2 is SVGAGI. The CDR3 runs 14 residues from the cysteine to the phenylalanine. The retained sequence is limited to the CDR3, 42 bases, with the frame set at the first base. The rearrangement combines TRBV6-6 with TRBJ2-7; perhaps TRBD1 is the D gene, with 5 bases matching. This TCR was sampled from a woman aged 60 to 75 with acute or convalescent COVID-19. Sequenced input: peripheral blood. The DNA reads as follows: TGTGCCAGCAGGAGTCCAGACAGTGAGTACGAGCAGTACTTC. Its protein reads: CASRSPDSEYEQYF.